The present entry profiles one T cell receptor (beta chain) with its context. Other DNA variants within this sample encode the same CDR3. Produced via immunoSEQ multiplex PCR; TCRdb's table is partial and in-frame only. The table records 75,000 to 90,000 clones, 85% to 90% of them present only once. This CDR3 spans 14 amino acids. The trim removed 4 bases at V and 5 bases at J, leaving 6 bases unmatched. Germline loops: CDR1 KGHSH, CDR2 LQKENI. This sample was taken from a study of blood T cell repertoires in COVID-19. Study details: Samples taken during acute and convalescent COVID-19 were collected in the United States, Italy and Spain. T cells, B-cell-depleted T cells, or PBMCs supplied cDNA or gDNA.

Material: peripheral blood. J is TRBJ2-5 and V is TRBV18, with 8 bases identical to TRBD1. The receptor was derived from a man older than 75 with active or convalescent COVID-19. This chain's CDR3 is CASSRDRGGETQYF. In nucleotides, the CDR3 is TGTGCCAGCTCACGAGACAGGGGAGGTGAGACCCAGTACTTC.